Each of the 14 T cell receptor beta chains below was sequenced from the same sample in a study of PD-L1 blockade in urothelial cancer. TCRdb's copy holds only in-frame clones and misses some; the assay was immunoSEQ multiplex PCR. This sample has around 48,000 clones, with roughly 86% found just once. Described time point: peripheral blood 6 weeks after treatment start. This material consisted of PBMCs, taken around atezolizumab (anti-PD-L1) treatment. The receptors derive from a man aged 55 to 70 with urothelial cancer.

V gene TRBV2 combines with J gene TRBJ2-1; D perhaps matches TRBD1 (7 bases). Germline V gene sequence: CDR1 SNHLY, CDR2 FYNNEI. The CDR3 is 15 amino acids. The germline V and J ends were trimmed by 7 bases and 2 bases, with 15 bases remaining between them. The CDR3 DNA sequence: TGTGCCAGCACTCAGGGGGGACAGCCCTACAATGAGCAGTTCTTC. This translates into CASTQGGQPYNEQFF.

This chain connects TRBV11-3 to TRBJ1-1, with D possibly matching TRBD1 (5 bases). The V end lost 4 bases, the J end lost 6 bases, and 21 bases lay between the germline ends. Germline CDR1 and CDR2: SGHNT and YENEEA. The CDR3 length is 16 residues. Here the CDR3 DNA reads TGTGCCAGCAGCTCCCCCCGCGGGGGGTGGCGCGCTGAAGCTTTCTTT. Translation: CASSSPRGGWRAEAFF.

V gene TRBV28 combines with J gene TRBJ2-3, with 9 nucleotides matching TRBD1. From germline, CDR1 is MDHEN and CDR2 SYDVKM. The ends lost 6 bases at V and 7 bases at J; junction bases unmatched: 11. This CDR3 is 15 amino acids long. CDR3 bases: TGTGCCAGCAGGGGGACAGGGATGACATTAAATACGCAGTATTTT. Amino acid sequence: CASRGTGMTLNTQYF.

The CDR3 region has the DNA TGTGCCAGCAGACAAGGGGCGATCTATGGCTACACCTTC. Amino acids: CASRQGAIYGYTF. The chain joins TRBV2 to TRBJ1-2, with D perhaps TRBD1 (5 bases). The V gene lost 6 bases and the J gene lost 4 bases, with 12 bases spanning the gap. Per germline, CDR1 SNHLY and CDR2 FYNNEI. The CDR3 runs 13 residues.

The CDR3, as DNA: TGTGCCAGCGTCGGGACTAGCGGGGGGAGAGGGCAAGAGACCCAGTACTTC. It codes for CASVGTSGGRGQETQYF. V usage is TRBV2 and J usage is TRBJ2-5; TRBD2 aligns across 15 bases. The V gene's germline CDR1 is SNHLY and CDR2 FYNNEI. This CDR3 region has 17 residues. Trimming cost V 8 bases and J 2 bases; bases outside gene matches: 9.

The genes are TRBV7-3 and TRBJ2-3, with TRBD1 as a possible D gene (6 bases). The CDR3 consists of 16 residues. V lost 2 bases, J lost 0 bases, and 12 bases lay in between. From germline, CDR1 is SGHTA and CDR2 FQGTGA. In DNA form, the CDR3 reads TGTGCCAGCAGCTTAGGGGGCGCCTCTAGCACAGATACGCAGTATTTT. As protein: CASSLGGASSTDTQYF.

V usage is TRBV6-5 and J usage is TRBJ2-5, with 10 bases that match TRBD2. V was clipped by 6 bases and J by 5 bases; unmatched bases: 6. The CDR3 has 14 amino acids. From germline, CDR1 is MNHEY and CDR2 SVGAGI. CDR3 sequence (DNA): TGTGCCAGCAGACAGGGACTAGCGACGGAGACCCAGTACTTC. Amino acids: CASRQGLATETQYF.

The genes are TRBV5-4 and TRBJ1-2, with 8 bases that match TRBD1. Germline values: CDR1 SGHNT, CDR2 YYREEE (reference sequence). Trimming removed 3 bases from V and 4 bases from J; junction bases left unmatched: 5. The CDR3 is 14 amino acids. CDR3 bases: TGTGCCAGCAGCTCGGACAGGGACGGCTATGGCTACACCTTC. This gives the protein CASSSDRDGYGYTF.

The V and J genes are TRBV4-1 and TRBJ2-7; 8 bases are a match to TRBD1. The trim removed 0 bases at V and 5 bases at J, leaving 9 bases unmatched. CDR1 is MGHRA and CDR2 is YSYEKL in the germline V gene. The CDR3 extends over 16 amino acids. CDR3 protein: CASSQDLAGGRNEQYF. CDR3 sequence (DNA): TGCGCCAGCAGCCAAGATCTCGCAGGGGGCAGGAACGAGCAGTACTTC.

This clone showed up just a few times. This chain's CDR3 is CASSETGDYQPQHF. The DNA for the CDR3 is TGTGCCAGCAGCGAGACAGGGGACTATCAGCCCCAGCATTTT. The chain uses TRBV6-5 and TRBJ1-5; TRBD1 matches at 8 bases. Germline-derived CDR1 and CDR2 are MNHEY and SVGAGI. The junction had 6 bases not matched to a gene; V was cut back by 6 bases and J by 5 bases. The CDR3 loop spans 14 amino acids.

This clone was picked up one time. The chain combines TRBV7-8 with TRBJ2-1; 10 positions match TRBD2. Trimming cost V 6 bases and J 4 bases; bases outside gene matches: 3. This CDR3 has 14 residues. Germline lookup yields CDR1 SGHVS and CDR2 FQNEAQ. The CDR3 loop reads CASSSTSGYNEQFF. CDR3 in DNA: TGTGCCAGCAGTTCGACTAGCGGGTACAATGAGCAGTTCTTC.

The genes are TRBV6-1 and TRBJ2-7; TRBD1 is a possible D gene (5 bases). The CDR3 extends over 12 amino acids. Germline values: CDR1 MNHNS, CDR2 SASEGT. Trimming took off 6 bases at V and 4 bases at J, with 10 bases between the two ends. CDR3: CASRKDSYEQYF. The CDR3, as DNA: TGTGCCAGCAGGAAAGACAGTTACGAGCAGTACTTC.

This clone was observed once. Written as DNA, the CDR3 is TGTGCCAGCAGCCACGAGACAGGGGCGTCCTACGAGCAGTACTTC. This translates into CASSHETGASYEQYF. The chain is built from TRBV14 and TRBJ2-7; 8 bases fit TRBD1. Germline-derived CDR1 and CDR2 are SGHDN and FVKESK. The CDR3 has 15 amino acids. Trimming took 3 bases from V and 1 from J; bases not matched to a gene: 5.

CDR3 amino acids: CASSELAGGDGETQYF. CDR3 in DNA: TGTGCCAGCAGCGAACTAGCGGGGGGCGATGGGGAGACCCAGTACTTC. The rearrangement joins TRBV9 to TRBJ2-5; 12 positions agree with TRBD2. The trim removed 3 bases at V and 5 bases at J, leaving 8 bases unmatched. Germline CDR1 SGDLS, CDR2 YYNGEE. This CDR3 contains 16 residues.